Each of the 21 T cell receptor beta chains below was sequenced from the same sample in a study of lung T cells in sarcoidosis with Löfgren's syndrome. MiXCR, run by TCRdb on the reads, gives a single entry per CDR3 protein. This sample has 15,000 to 25,000 distinct CDR3 sequences, with 21% found just once. What was sequenced was CD4+ T cells from bronchoalveolar lavage. The receptors were sampled from a human donor with sarcoidosis (Löfgren's syndrome or another form), or a control subject (not recorded which).

Points on this clonotype: This could be a read error, since a much larger clone is one nucleotide away. J is TRBJ1-1 and V is TRBV28; 9 nucleotides align to TRBD1. V trimming: 4 bases; J trimming: 1 base; junction bases outside the gene matches: 1. Germline V lookup: CDR1 MDHEN, CDR2 SYDVKM. This CDR3 comprises 14 residues. The CDR3 region has the DNA TGTGCCAGCAGTTGGGACAGGGCGAACACTGAAGCTTTCTTT. Its protein is CASSWDRANTEAFF.

The sample holds many counts of this clonotype. The DNA for the CDR3 is TGTGCCAGCAGTCGCCTGGGACAGGGGAATGAAAAACTGTTTTTT. This codes for CASSRLGQGNEKLFF. The chain recombines TRBV28 with TRBJ1-4; 10 bases match TRBD1. This CDR3 comprises 15 residues. V shed 5 bases, J shed 5 bases, and the junction held 5 bases outside the gene matches. Per germline, CDR1 MDHEN and CDR2 SYDVKM. Filled out from reference TRBV28 and TRBJ1-4, the complete variable domain reads DVKVTQSSRYLVKRTGEKVFLECVQDMDHENMFWYRQDPGLGLRLIYFSYDVKMKEKGDIPEGYSVSREKKERFSLILESASTNQTSMYLCASSRLGQGNEKLFFGSGTQLSVL.

This clonotype was observed at least ten times. The rearrangement links TRBV12-3 or TRBV12-4 to TRBJ1-5; TRBD1 aligns across 7 bases. V gave up 1 base and J gave up 4 bases; unmatched junction bases: 7. This CDR3 has 16 amino acids. CDR3 loop: CASSLGQGSQNQPQHF. The CDR3, as DNA: TGTGCCAGCAGTTTAGGACAGGGCTCCCAGAATCAGCCCCAGCATTTT.

This clonotype was counted ten times or more. The chain has TRBV4-3 and TRBJ2-7; tentatively, D is TRBD2 (7 bases). Germline lookup yields CDR1 LGHNA and CDR2 YSLEER. Trimming removed 0 bases at V and 0 bases at J, with 18 bases between. The CDR3 is made up of 18 amino acids. CDR3 amino acids: CASSQDQGLAAPSYEQYF. The CDR3 DNA sequence: TGCGCCAGCAGCCAAGATCAGGGGCTAGCGGCCCCCTCCTACGAGCAGTACTTC.

In the case of this clonotype: A much larger clone sits a single nucleotide away, making a read error possible. V usage is TRBV24-1 and J usage is TRBJ2-7, with 7 bases identical to TRBD2. From germline, CDR1 is KGHDR and CDR2 SFDVKD. Trimming removed 9 bases from V and 2 bases from J; junction bases left unmatched: 6. The CDR3 is 13 amino acids. Here the CDR3 reads CATRAGDPYEQYF. The CDR3, as DNA: TGTGCCACCCGGGCGGGGGACCCCTACGAGCAGTACTTC.

This clonotype qualifies as medium-sized. The chain combines TRBV6-2 or TRBV6-3 with TRBJ2-7; D gene ambiguous. Germline-derived CDR1 and CDR2 are MNHEY and SVGEGT. There are 12 residues in the CDR3. V was pared by 2 bases and J by 5 bases, with 7 bases between. This CDR3 is CASSYSEDEQYF. CDR3 sequence (DNA): TGTGCCAGCAGTTACAGTGAGGACGAGCAGTACTTC.

In this sample, this clonotype turned up many times. The chain carries TRBV20-1 and TRBJ2-7; 11 positions agree with TRBD1. There are 14 residues in the CDR3. With 8 bases clipped from V and 4 bases from J, the junction kept 10 bases outside the gene matches. Germline-derived CDR1 and CDR2 are DFQATT and SNEGSKA (reference sequence). The CDR3 region is CSPKTGTGGYEQYF. The CDR3 region has the DNA TGCAGTCCGAAGACCGGGACAGGGGGGTACGAGCAGTACTTC.

This chain uses TRBV11-3 with TRBJ2-3, with TRBD2 matching over 7 bases. V shed 2 bases, J shed 4 bases, and the junction held 6 bases outside the gene matches. The CDR3 extends over 15 amino acids. CDR1 SGHNT and CDR2 YENEEA come from the germline V gene. The CDR3 here is CASSLRTSAPDTQYF. DNA for the CDR3: TGTGCCAGCAGCTTACGCACTAGCGCGCCAGATACGCAGTATTTT. Using reference TRBV11-3 and TRBJ2-3 for the parts outside the CDR3, the full variable domain is EAGVVQSPRYKIIEKKQPVAFWCNPISGHNTLYWYLQNLGQGPELLIRYENEEAVDDSQLPKDRFSAERLKGVDSTLKIQPAELGDSAVYLCASSLRTSAPDTQYFGPGTRLTVL.

Note on this clonotype: The junction departs from germline at one end; a sequencing error may be responsible. The chain combines TRBV2 with TRBJ2-1; D gene unclear. This CDR3 is built from 15 residues. The germline CDR1 and CDR2 sequences are SNHLY and FYNNEI. As DNA, the CDR3 is TGTGCCAGCAGGGAAGGTGTTAGCTCCTACAATGAGCGGTTCTTC. It is translated as CASREGVSSYNERFF.

Remarks on this clonotype: It may be a read error: a sequence one base away is much more abundant. In nucleotides, the CDR3 is TGTGCCATCAGTGAGGACCCGACTAGCGGGAGCAGAGATACGCGGTATTTT. It is translated as CAISEDPTSGSRDTRYF. The rearrangement links TRBV6-5 to TRBJ2-3; TRBD2 matches at 12 bases. Germline values: CDR1 MNHEY, CDR2 SVGAGI. The CDR3 sequence is 17 residues long.

This clonotype occurred many times. The chain carries TRBV25-1 and TRBJ2-7; 9 bases are shared with TRBD2. CDR1 and CDR2 (germline): MGHDK, SYGVNS. Trimming at V came to 4 bases and at J to 0 bases, leaving 7 bases not matched to a gene. The CDR3 is 16 amino acids. CDR3 region: CASSGWTSESSYEQYF. CDR3 coding DNA: TGTGCCAGCAGTGGTTGGACTAGCGAGAGCTCCTACGAGCAGTACTTC.

This clonotype was detected a few times. The junction and the germline gene differ at one end; a read error may be behind it. This chain connects TRBV2 to TRBJ1-1, with D maybe TRBD1 (5 bases). This CDR3 has 15 amino acids. Germline CDR1 SNHLY, CDR2 FYNNEI. CDR3 protein: CASSGCQGPNTETFF. DNA for the CDR3: TGTGCCAGCAGTGGGTGCCAGGGACCTAACACTGAAACTTTCTTT.

Concerning this clonotype: A much larger clone lies one base from this, so it may be a read error. This chain links TRBV6-6 with TRBJ1-3; unclear D gene. The CDR3 is made up of 15 amino acids. V was shortened by 2 bases and J by 0 bases, with 8 bases between the two germline ends. Germline loops: CDR1 MNHNY, CDR2 SVGAGI (reference sequence). The CDR3 sequence is CASSYRRDSGNTIYF. CDR3 DNA: TGTGCCAGCAGTTACCGGAGAGACTCTGGAAACACCATATATTTT.

This clonotype was observed a handful of times. The chain joins TRBV7-2 to TRBJ2-1, with no clear D. Germline values: CDR1 SGHTA, CDR2 FQGNSA. CDR3 size: 13 residues. V lost 5 bases to trimming and J lost 5 bases, with 10 bases between them. The CDR3 nucleotides are TGTGCCAGCAGCCCCTATAGGAACAATGAGCAGTTCTTC. Translated: CASSPYRNNEQFF. Using reference TRBV7-2 and TRBJ2-1 for the parts outside the CDR3, the full variable domain is GAGVSQSPSNKVTEKGKDVELRCDPISGHTALYWYRQSLGQGLEFLIYFQGNSAPDKSGLPSDRFSAERTGGSVSTLTIQRTQQEDSAVYLCASSPYRNNEQFFGPGTRLTVL.

This clonotype occurred many times. The chain recombines TRBV19 with TRBJ2-3; D is tentatively TRBD1 or TRBD2 (6 bases each). The V end lost 7 bases, the J end lost 0 bases, and 14 bases lay between the germline ends. The CDR3 totals 15 residues. Germline loops: CDR1 LNHDA, CDR2 SQIVND (reference sequence). The CDR3, as DNA: TGTGCCAGTAATTATGGGGGGCGCAGCACAGATACGCAGTATTTT. It is translated as CASNYGGRSTDTQYF. Combining the CDR3 with reference TRBV19 and TRBJ2-3 gives the whole variable domain DGGITQSPKYLFRKEGQNVTLSCEQNLNHDAMYWYRQDPGQGLRLIYYSQIVNDFQKGDIAEGYSVSREKKESFPLTVTSAQKNPTAFYLCASNYGGRSTDTQYFGPGTRLTVL.

By share, this clonotype ranks as medium-sized. The chain joins TRBV20-1 to TRBJ1-2, with D tentatively TRBD1 (6 bases). Trimming took off 2 bases at V and 0 bases at J, with 7 bases between the two ends. The CDR3 is 13 amino acids. Germline V gene sequence: CDR1 DFQATT, CDR2 SNEGSKA (reference sequence). CDR3 nucleotide sequence: TGCAGTGCTAGACAGGGGTCTAACTATGGCTACACCTTC. Protein sequence: CSARQGSNYGYTF.

This clonotype was picked up a small number of times. This may come from a read error, since a much larger clone is one base off. The CDR3: CSARDLASGSTGTQYF. The CDR3 region has the DNA TGCAGTGCTAGAGATCTGGCTAGCGGGAGTACAGGTACGCAGTATTTT. This chain joins TRBV20-1 and TRBJ2-3; the match to TRBD2 covers 10 bases. This CDR3 contains 16 residues. Germline lookup yields CDR1 DFQATT and CDR2 SNEGSKA (reference sequence).

The CDR3 is CSVSGGSISYNEQFF. The CDR3 DNA reads TGCAGCGTTTCTGGCGGGAGTATATCCTACAATGAGCAGTTCTTC. V is TRBV29-1 and J is TRBJ2-1; the match to TRBD2 covers 7 bases. Unmatched junction bases numbered 8, after V lost 5 bases and J lost 1 base. The CDR3 has 15 residues. From germline, CDR1 is SQVTM and CDR2 ANQGSEA.

This clonotype was picked up many times. The chain combines TRBV3-1 with TRBJ2-1; 10 bases fit TRBD2. The V gene's germline CDR1 is LGHDT and CDR2 YNNKEL (reference sequence). V dropped 0 bases and J dropped 6; count of bases not matched to a gene: 5. The CDR3 extends over 16 amino acids. The CDR3, as DNA: TGTGCCAGCAGCCAAGATCGGCTAGCGGGAGCCAATGAGCAGTTCTTC. Its protein product is CASSQDRLAGANEQFF.

Notes on this clonotype: It may be a read error: a sequence one base away is much more abundant. The chain has TRBV20-1 and TRBJ1-4; 8 nucleotides line up with TRBD1. CDR3 size: 15 residues. CDR1 and CDR2 (germline): DFQATT, SNEGSKA (reference sequence). As DNA, the CDR3 is TGCAGTACTAGAGTTTCCCGGACAGGGAATGAAAAACTGTTTTTT. Translated: CSTRVSRTGNEKLFF.

As to this clonotype: A read error may explain this, as a much larger clone is one base away. J is TRBJ2-7 and V is TRBV7-2; D is undetermined. The CDR3 runs to 12 residues. In germline, CDR1 is SGHTA, CDR2 FQGNSA. The CDR3 DNA reads as TGTGCCAGCAGCGTTCAGTTGGGCGAGCGGTACTTC. Translated: CASSVQLGERYF.